The rows below give T cell receptor beta chains drawn from one sample of a study of T-cell reconstitution after alpha-beta-depleted transplantation in children. TCRdb passed the PCR reads through MiXCR, listing each CDR3 protein once. The repertoire holds around 490,000 distinct CDR3 sequences, with 9.5% to 12% as singletons. The sample consisted of PBMCs, mostly from graft donor cells, taken 180 days after TCRalphabeta/CD19-depleted stem cell transplant. The receptor set was obtained from a female patient aged 2 to 10 who had a stem cell transplant for aplastic anemia, so the T cells may come from the graft donor. Both conserved end residues are part of each CDR3. The D gene is left open where the match is weak. Rows give clone size only sometimes, using once, few, many, or a class for an expanded clone.

TRBJ2-5 NA TRBV9 12 NA TGTGCCAGCAGCCCCCTTCGCGAGACCCAGTACTTC CASSPLRETQYF
TRBJ2-7 TRBD2 TRBV6-2/TRBV6-3 15 NA TGTGCCAGCAGTTTCAGAGGAGCGGGAGGGTACGAGCAGTACTTC CASSFRGAGGYEQYF
TRBJ2-2 NA TRBV28 14 many TGTGCCAGCAGTTCGGACAGTACCGCCGGGGAGCTGTTTTTT CASSSDSTAGELFF
TRBJ2-1 TRBD2 TRBV7-2 15 few TGTGCCAGCAGCTTAGTACGGACTAGTTTTAATGAGCAGTTCTTC CASSLVRTSFNEQFF
TRBJ2-1 NA TRBV29-1 14 few TGCAGCGTTGATAGGGAAGTGAGATACAATGAGCAGTTCTTC CSVDREVRYNEQFF
TRBJ1-3 NA TRBV6-5 16 few TGTGCCAGCAGTTACTCGGGCGGCATAGTCGGAAACACCATATATTTT CASSYSGGIVGNTIYF
TRBJ1-2 NA TRBV20-1 17 NA TGCAGTGCTAGAGATCTGTGGACAGAGGACACTAACTATGGCTACACCTTC CSARDLWTEDTNYGYTF
TRBJ1-2 TRBD1 TRBV12-3/TRBV12-4 17 few TGTGCCAGCAGCCCGGGACAGGGGGCCCTTAAGGACTATGGCTACACCTTC CASSPGQGALKDYGYTF
TRBJ2-1 TRBD2 TRBV20-1 13 few TGCAGTGCTATAGCGGGAGCCTACAATGAGCAGTTCTTC CSAIAGAYNEQFF
TRBJ2-7 NA TRBV6-1 15 NA TGTGCCAGCAGTGAAAGTACACTTAAGGACTACGAGCAGTACTTC CASSESTLKDYEQYF
TRBJ2-3 NA TRBV11-3 16 NA TGTGCCAGCAGCTTAAGACGCGGGAACCCTGGCGATACGCAGTATTTT CASSLRRGNPGDTQYF
TRBJ1-5 TRBD1 TRBV25-1 15 NA TGTGCCAGCAGTGAGGCGGCAGGGGGATTTCAGCCCCAGCATTTT CASSEAAGGFQPQHF